A selection of T cell receptor beta chains follows, all from one sample in a study of cytomegalovirus exposure and HLA in healthy donors. Measured with immunoSEQ multiplex PCR; TCRdb has only the in-frame clones, and not every one. The sample has 200,000 to 250,000 clones, 80% to 85% seen once. The specimen was PBMCs. The receptors derive from a woman under 40 in good health and CMV-seropositive. Both conserved end residues are part of each CDR3. D genes are given only for firm matches.

>TRBD1|16|TRBV7-6
CASSSGQGKGSDTQYF
>TRBD1|13|TRBV18
CASSGQGTDTQYF
>NA|16|TRBV7-9
CASSRTLASDTDTQYF
>TRBD1|14|TRBV9
CASTRTGMNTEAFF
>NA|13|TRBV5-4
CASSPVSGYGYTF
>TRBD1|16|TRBV18
CASSWPKGTGRYEQYF
>NA|15|TRBV12-2
CASRAPRTGGPWWFF
>NA|16|TRBV25-1
CASSEFRPLSTNEQFF
>TRBD2|15|TRBV14
CASSLRVAGGNEQFF
>TRBD2|16|TRBV10-3
CAISTRLAGNTGELFF
>NA|12|TRBV12-5
CASGLDVAEAFF
>NA|15|TRBV6-5
CASSYSKGFGNTIYF
>NA|12|TRBV18
CASSGETGELFF
>TRBD2|15|TRBV25-1
CASSNAGGSYNEQFF
>TRBD2|18|TRBV5-1
CASSSLAGGTNRAYEQYF
>NA|15|TRBV6-6
CASSPGLAEYNEQFF
>NA|14|TRBV27
CASSFGYPGDGYTF
>TRBD1|8|TRBV2
CAKQGRSF
>TRBD1|15|TRBV19
CASGTGGAGANVLTF
>NA|17|TRBV10-3
CAISGGEDLGTNEKLFF
>TRBD1|16|TRBV19
CASKIPGQGSNQPQHF
>NA|16|TRBV6-5
CASSYGSGGSTDTQYF
>NA|13|TRBV27
CASRRARNTEAFF
>NA|12|TRBV6-1
CASSEPPGLAFF
>NA|16|TRBV28
CASSLDSPTKSETQYF
>NA|10|TRBV6-5
CATGRTEAFF
>NA|14|TRBV30
CAWSLGVGTYEQYF
>TRBD1|13|TRBV27
CASSLFRDRDYTF
>NA|14|TRBV7-2
CASSYDSSRGEQYF
>NA|16|TRBV5-1
CASSSAGTLGTGELFF
>NA|9|TRBV20-1
CSAEYEQYF
>NA|15|TRBV10-3
CAISARTANTGELFF
>NA|14|TRBV4-1
CASSPEGLGGELFF
>TRBD2|21|TRBV10-1
CASSESGLAGLNTTSYNEQFF
>NA|14|TRBV5-4
CASSPRPVNTEAFF
>NA|14|TRBV5-4
CASSLPEGGNIQYF
>TRBD2|15|TRBV7-8
CASSLVSGATDTQYF
>NA|16|TRBV13
CASSPWTAPNTGELFF
>NA|14|TRBV11-3
CASSPFRGTGELFF
>NA|15|TRBV30
CAWSGFGPGNQPQHF
>NA|14|TRBV29-1
CSVGTHGMNTEAFF
>NA|13|TRBV6-5
CASSYAESYEQYF